The clone carrying this TCR beta chain was counted only a few times. Antigen specificity is unknown. Over 170 million TCR-beta sequences (from 15-18 subjects) were yielded by each sequencing run. TCRdb re-called the 5' RACE reads with MiXCR, one entry per CDR3 protein. The sample holds roughly 60,000 distinct CDR3 sequences, less than 6% seen once. The data stem from a study of neurological immune-mediated disorders. General observations from the study: Association with the multiple sclerosis repertoire cluster was not found for any clinical or MRI feature.

This CDR3 has 13 amino acids. Deletions cut 1 base from V and 3 bases from J, with 7 bases between. Germline loops: CDR1 DFQATT, CDR2 SNEGSKA (reference sequence). The material sequenced was PBMCs. This TCR derives from a woman aged 50 to 65 with multiple sclerosis. V is TRBV20-1 and J is TRBJ2-1, with unresolved D. The CDR3 loop is CSARVGGYNEQFF. For the CDR3, the DNA is TGCAGTGCTAGAGTAGGCGGCTACAATGAGCAGTTCTTC.